Shown below are 24 T cell receptor beta chains from a single sample sequenced in a study of identical twins listed by TCRdb under 2016. The library came from 5' RACE. Sequencing relied on an Illumina HiSeq 2000. TCRdb applied fastp at Q25 and MiXCR to the public reads, then kept only in-frame beta chains. Rows with one shared CDR3 protein collapse into an entry with the most common genes and DNA. This sample lists under 900,000 distinct CDR3 sequences; 18% were detected once. The ten largest clones capture roughly 14% of the sample. These records were also assigned to another study, of T cells expressing NK-cell markers.

The sample was PBMCs. These receptors all come from a woman aged 18 to 35 in good health.

In its sample, this clonotype was seen a few times. The chain is built from TRBV21-1 and TRBJ2-2; the tabulated D call, TRBD2, remains unverified against the DNA. TRBV21-1 is marked as a pseudogene. There are 19 residues in the CDR3. The CDR3 sequence: CASSKVSRQRGGNTGELFF. CDR3 nucleotides: TGTGCCAGCAGCAAAGTCAGCCGCCAGCGGGGGGGGAACACCGGGGAGCTGTTTTTT.

This clonotype was seen more than once but under ten times. J is TRBJ2-7 and V is TRBV20-1; D perhaps matches TRBD2 (5 bases). Trimming stripped 3 bases from V and 5 bases from J, with 8 bases between. CDR1 and CDR2 from the germline V gene are DFQATT and SNEGSKA (reference sequence). CDR3 size: 11 residues. The CDR3 coding sequence is TGCAGTGCTAGTTGGACTGACGAGCAGTACTTC. Residues: CSASWTDEQYF.

V and J are TRBV4-3 and TRBJ2-1; TRBD2 aligns across 11 bases. The germline CDR1 and CDR2 sequences are LGHNA and YSLEER. The CDR3 has 16 amino acids. J lost 6 bases, V lost 3 bases, and 7 bases had no gene match. As DNA, the CDR3 is TGCGCCAGCAGCCATATAGCGGGAGGGACCCCCAATGAGCAGTTCTTC. This translates into CASSHIAGGTPNEQFF.

The chain couples TRBV20-1 to TRBJ2-7; 15 nucleotides align to TRBD2. The CDR3 sequence is 15 residues long. V was clipped by 6 bases and J by 4 bases; unmatched bases: 7. CDR1 and CDR2 (germline): DFQATT, SNEGSKA (reference sequence). The chain's CDR3 is CSARTSGGAGYEQYF. CDR3 in DNA: TGCAGTGCGAGGACTAGCGGGGGGGCCGGGTACGAGCAGTACTTC.

This clonotype showed up just a few times. The chain has TRBV9 and TRBJ2-3; the match to TRBD2 covers 12 bases. Germline CDR1 SGDLS, CDR2 YYNGEE. This CDR3 contains 15 residues. Losses at the gene ends were 5 bases for V and 6 bases for J; bases not matched to a gene: 7. The CDR3 is CASSEFGTSGDTQYF. Written as DNA, the CDR3 is TGTGCCAGCAGTGAATTCGGGACTAGCGGGGATACGCAGTATTTT.

Here the CDR3 DNA reads TGTGCCAGCAGTTATAGCGGACTAGCCACAGATACGCAGTATTTT. This encodes CASSYSGLATDTQYF. This sequence joins TRBV12-3 or TRBV12-4 and TRBJ2-3; TRBD2 aligns across 8 bases. The junction had 5 bases not matched to a gene; V was cut back by 4 bases and J by 2 bases. This CDR3 has 15 residues.

V and J are TRBV12-3 or TRBV12-4 and TRBJ2-1, with 10 bases that match TRBD2. The CDR3 loop spans 14 amino acids. Trimming at V came to 5 bases and at J to 4 bases, leaving 2 bases not matched to a gene. CDR3 region: CASSTSGAYNEQFF. CDR3 bases: TGTGCCAGCAGTACTAGCGGGGCATACAATGAGCAGTTCTTC.

This clonotype was recorded a few times. The V and J genes are TRBV7-8 and TRBJ2-3; TRBD2 might be the D (5 bases). This CDR3 spans 12 amino acids. Trimming took off 8 bases at V and 8 bases at J, with 14 bases between the two ends. Germline V gene lookup returns CDR1 SGHVS and CDR2 FQNEAQ. The DNA of the CDR3 is TGTGCCAGCGCGCCACTGAGCGGTACGCAGTATTTT. It specifies CASAPLSGTQYF.

This chain uses TRBV15 with TRBJ2-1, with TRBD1 identical over 9 bases. CDR3 length equals 14 residues. The J segment lost 8 bases and the V segment lost 2 bases, leaving 4 bases of the junction unmatched. Per germline, CDR1 LNHNV and CDR2 YYDKDF (reference sequence). The CDR3 DNA reads as TGTGCCACCAGCAGACCGGACAGGGGCGATGAGCAGTTCTTC. Encoded protein: CATSRPDRGDEQFF.

The sample holds a few counts of this clonotype. The chain couples TRBV4-3 to TRBJ2-1; the D gene is possibly TRBD2 (6 bases). V shed 0 bases and J shed 5 bases, with 14 bases lying between them. Germline CDR1 is LGHNA and CDR2 is YSLEER. The CDR3 length is 16 residues. The CDR3 spells CASSQDGGPPHNEQFF. CDR3 nucleotides: TGCGCCAGCAGCCAAGACGGGGGACCCCCCCACAATGAGCAGTTCTTC.

This chain uses TRBV7-2 with TRBJ2-1, with TRBD2 matching 7 bases. Germline V CDR1 and CDR2: SGHTA, FQGNSA. This CDR3 region has 14 residues. V trimming: 3 bases; J trimming: 4 bases; junction bases outside the gene matches: 3. The CDR3 DNA reads TGTGCCAGCAGCTTTCTAGCGGTGTACAATGAGCAGTTCTTC. Amino acids: CASSFLAVYNEQFF. Combining the CDR3 with reference TRBV7-2 and TRBJ2-1 gives the whole variable domain GAGVSQSPSNKVTEKGKDVELRCDPISGHTALYWYRQSLGQGLEFLIYFQGNSAPDKSGLPSDRFSAERTGGSVSTLTIQRTQQEDSAVYLCASSFLAVYNEQFFGPGTRLTVL.

The sample holds many counts of this clonotype. The genes are TRBV12-3 or TRBV12-4 and TRBJ1-2; D gene uncertain. With 5 bases removed from V and 4 bases from J, the gap between germline ends came to 17 bases. The CDR3 consists of 15 residues. In DNA, the CDR3 is TGTGCCAGCAGTGCGGGCCTACAGAGAGGCTATGGCTACACCTTC. It specifies CASSAGLQRGYGYTF.

The chain is built from TRBV9 and TRBJ1-1; weak D call: TRBD1 (5 bases). V lost 0 bases, J lost 3 bases, and 9 bases lay in between. This CDR3 comprises 14 residues. Germline values: CDR1 SGDLS, CDR2 YYNGEE. CDR3 in DNA: TGTGCCAGCAGCGTAGTAACAGGTCACACTGAAGCTTTCTTT. It translates to CASSVVTGHTEAFF.

Only a few counts were recorded for this clonotype. The chain is built from TRBV27 and TRBJ2-1; 11 positions agree with TRBD2. Germline V gives CDR1 MNHEY, CDR2 SMNVEV (reference sequence). CDR3 length: 21 residues. The V segment lost 3 bases and the J segment 4 bases; nucleotides outside the gene matches: 20. Written as DNA, the CDR3 is TGTGCCAGCAGTTTCCCGACCGGAGGATCTACTAGCGGGAGAAAATACAATGAGCAGTTCTTC. Encoded protein: CASSFPTGGSTSGRKYNEQFF.

This rearrangement joins TRBV2 to TRBJ2-3; 7 bases align to TRBD2. CDR3 length: 14 residues. The ends lost 5 bases at V and 5 bases at J; junction bases unmatched: 7. In germline, CDR1 is SNHLY, CDR2 FYNNEI. The CDR3 reads CASSPMGGGDTQYF. The CDR3 bases are TGTGCCAGCAGTCCAATGGGCGGGGGAGATACGCAGTATTTT.

This clonotype was seen more than once but under ten times. The chain is built from TRBV12-3 or TRBV12-4 and TRBJ2-1; 9 positions agree with TRBD2. Trimming at V came to 7 bases and at J to 4 bases, leaving 5 bases not matched to a gene. This CDR3 has 14 residues. The CDR3 DNA reads as TGTGCCAGCACCCCGGGACTAGCATACAATGAGCAGTTCTTC. Amino acid sequence: CASTPGLAYNEQFF.

There are a few counts of this clonotype. The chain joins TRBV19 to TRBJ2-1; D is ambiguous. Germline values: CDR1 LNHDA, CDR2 SQIVND (reference sequence). Trimming shortened V by 3 bases and J by 2 bases, and 14 bases separated the two germline ends. This CDR3 spans 16 amino acids. The CDR3: CASSILRSSTYNEQFF. The CDR3 DNA reads TGTGCCAGTAGTATCTTAAGAAGTTCTACCTACAATGAGCAGTTCTTC.

V usage is TRBV14 and J usage is TRBJ2-1; D is undetermined. Trimming removed 6 bases at V and 6 bases at J, with 12 bases between. The CDR3 extends over 13 amino acids. Germline V lookup: CDR1 SGHDN, CDR2 FVKESK. CDR3 amino acids: CASRATFSNEQFF. The CDR3 nucleotides read TGTGCCAGCAGGGCGACTTTCTCCAATGAGCAGTTCTTC.

CDR3 protein: CASRTGVNTGELFF. The CDR3 DNA reads TGTGCCAGCAGGACAGGGGTAAACACCGGGGAGCTGTTTTTT. This chain joins TRBV2 and TRBJ2-2; 8 nucleotides match TRBD1. The germline gives CDR1 SNHLY, CDR2 FYNNEI. Trimming took 6 bases from V and 2 from J; bases not matched to a gene: 2. The CDR3 sequence is 14 residues long.

This clonotype was seen more than once but under ten times. The genes are TRBV20-1 and TRBJ2-7, with a weak D call TRBD1 (6 bases). The CDR3 is 15 residues long. Deletions cut 1 base from V and 9 bases from J, with 22 bases between. Germline V gene data show CDR1 as DFQATT and CDR2 as SNEGSKA (reference sequence). CDR3 sequence: CSARAGARGRTRQYF. The CDR3 nucleotides are TGCAGTGCTAGAGCCGGGGCCAGGGGTCGAACGAGGCAGTACTTC.

The chain links TRBV6-2 or TRBV6-3 to TRBJ2-7; no clear D. Between the trimmed V and J ends, which lost 2 bases and 5 bases, there was a span of 13 bases. The CDR3 totals 14 residues. Germline CDR1 reads MNHEY; CDR2 reads SVGEGT. DNA for the CDR3: TGTGCCAGCAGTTACCCAACTAAGGACGACGAGCAGTACTTC. This gives the protein CASSYPTKDDEQYF.

This clonotype showed up many times. The chain combines TRBV20-1 with TRBJ2-2, with 9 bases aligning to TRBD2. The V segment lost 0 bases and the J segment 3 bases; nucleotides outside the gene matches: 5. Germline V gene sequence: CDR1 DFQATT, CDR2 SNEGSKA (reference sequence). This CDR3 has 16 amino acids. CDR3 loop: CSARDPAGGYTGELFF. The CDR3 region has the DNA TGCAGTGCTAGAGATCCGGCGGGAGGGTACACCGGGGAGCTGTTTTTT.

The table lists this clonotype with a few counts. This chain links TRBV5-1 with TRBJ2-7, with 8 bases fitting TRBD2. Germline CDR1 and CDR2: SGHRS and YFSETQ. The CDR3 runs to 14 residues. V was pared by 2 bases and J by 2 bases, with 3 bases of the junction left unmatched. Here the CDR3 reads CASSFMTSAYEQYF. CDR3 DNA sequence: TGCGCCAGCAGCTTTATGACTAGCGCCTACGAGCAGTACTTC.

V usage is TRBV5-6 and J usage is TRBJ1-1, with 7 bases lining up with TRBD1. Looked up from germline, CDR1 is SGHDT and CDR2 is YYEEEE. V dropped 2 bases and J dropped 1; count of bases not matched to a gene: 5. The CDR3 spans 15 residues. CDR3 residues: CASSLGDRTNTEAFF. The CDR3 DNA follows: TGTGCCAGCAGCTTAGGGGACAGAACGAACACTGAAGCTTTCTTT.